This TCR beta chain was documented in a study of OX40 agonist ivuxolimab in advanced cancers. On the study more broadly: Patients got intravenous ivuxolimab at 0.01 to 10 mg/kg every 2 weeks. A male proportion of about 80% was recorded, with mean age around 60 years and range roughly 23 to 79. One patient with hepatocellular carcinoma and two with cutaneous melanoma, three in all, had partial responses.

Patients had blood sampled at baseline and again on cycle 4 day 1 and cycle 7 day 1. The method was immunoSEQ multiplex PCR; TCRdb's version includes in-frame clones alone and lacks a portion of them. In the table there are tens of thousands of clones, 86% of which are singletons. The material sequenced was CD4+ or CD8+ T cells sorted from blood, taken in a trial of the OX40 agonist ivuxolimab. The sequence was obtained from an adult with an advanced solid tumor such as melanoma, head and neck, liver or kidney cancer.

CDR3 DNA: TGTGCCAGCAGCCTTCTATCCCCCTACGAGCAGTACTTC. Protein sequence: CASSLLSPYEQYF. V usage is TRBV28 and J usage is TRBJ2-7, with D unresolved. Between the trimmed V and J ends, which lost 6 bases and 2 bases, there was a span of 11 bases. Germline V CDR1 and CDR2: MDHEN, SYDVKM. The CDR3 is 13 residues long.